This passage covers 30 T cell receptor beta chains from one sample sequenced in a study of T-cell reconstitution after alpha-beta-depleted transplantation in children. Using unique molecular identifiers, the investigators prepared the TCRbeta library. TCRdb recomputed calls from the PCR reads with MiXCR, one row per CDR3 protein. The table lists about 600,000 distinct CDR3 sequences, 20% to 25% of them singletons. The sample here was PBMCs, mostly from graft donor cells, taken 360 days after TCRalphabeta/CD19-depleted stem cell transplant. The receptors were gathered from a boy under two years old who had a stem cell transplant for acute myeloid leukemia, so the T cells may come from the graft donor.

Ten or more counts support this clonotype. The chain carries TRBV12-3 or TRBV12-4 and TRBJ2-5; D perhaps matches TRBD1 (6 bases). V lost 5 bases and J lost 1, with 14 bases in between. The CDR3 spans 15 residues. CDR3 sequence reads: CASSPPWTAQETQYF. The CDR3 nucleotides read TGTGCCAGCAGTCCCCCTTGGACAGCCCAAGAGACCCAGTACTTC.

The chain has TRBV5-1 and TRBJ2-7; 9 bases are shared with TRBD1. Losses at the gene ends were 3 bases for V and 3 bases for J; bases not matched to a gene: 7. This CDR3 has 15 residues. Germline-derived CDR1 and CDR2 are SGHRS and YFSETQ. The DNA of the CDR3 is TGCGCCAGCAGCTGGGGGGACAGGGAGGTCTACGAGCAGTACTTC. It translates to CASSWGDREVYEQYF. Using reference TRBV5-1 and TRBJ2-7 for the parts outside the CDR3, the full variable domain is KAGVTQTPRYLIKTRGQQVTLSCSPISGHRSVSWYQQTPGQGLQFLFEYFSETQRNKGNFPGRFSGRQFSNSRSEMNVSTLELGDSALYLCASSWGDREVYEQYFGPGTRLTVT.

The V call is TRBV2, the J call TRBJ2-1; 9 nucleotides line up with TRBD1. The CDR3 sequence is 14 residues long. Per germline, CDR1 SNHLY and CDR2 FYNNEI. Trimming at V came to 6 bases and at J to 5 bases, leaving 5 bases not matched to a gene. CDR3 in amino acids: CASRGQGGHNEQFF. The CDR3 region has the DNA TGTGCCAGCAGGGGACAGGGAGGGCACAATGAGCAGTTCTTC.

This clonotype turned up a few times. The chain is built from TRBV20-1 and TRBJ2-3; D is uncertain. The CDR3 runs to 11 residues. Germline lookup yields CDR1 DFQATT and CDR2 SNEGSKA (reference sequence). With 7 bases removed from V and 6 bases from J, the gap between germline ends came to 11 bases. The CDR3 DNA reads TGCAGTGAGGCTATCACGGATACGCAGTATTTT. As protein: CSEAITDTQYF.

The chain has TRBV15 and TRBJ2-7; D gene uncertain. Germline CDR1 is LNHNV and CDR2 is YYDKDF (reference sequence). The V and J ends lost 5 bases and 3 bases respectively, with 8 bases between them. The length of the CDR3 is 12 residues. CDR3 in DNA: TGTGCCACCAGCGAAGTAAACTACGAGCAGTACTTC. It codes for CATSEVNYEQYF.

This clonotype was observed a handful of times. The rearrangement uses TRBV7-2 and TRBJ2-7; D uncertain. The CDR3 sequence is 14 residues long. The V and J ends lost 7 bases and 2 bases respectively, with 15 bases between them. Germline CDR1 is SGHTA and CDR2 is FQGNSA. CDR3 DNA sequence: TGTGCCAGCACCTACGATTATACCACCTACGAGCAGTACGTC. Protein: CASTYDYTTYEQYV.

In this sample, this clonotype turned up many times. The chain carries TRBV20-1 and TRBJ1-1; D is ambiguous. The germline V gene has CDR1 DFQATT and CDR2 SNEGSKA (reference sequence). The CDR3 is made up of 12 amino acids. The CDR3 sequence: CGIDGLNTEAFF. CDR3 bases: TGCGGCATCGACGGCCTGAACACTGAAGCTTTCTTT.

V gene TRBV20-1 combines with J gene TRBJ2-7, with TRBD1 as a possible D gene (6 bases). The germline CDR1 and CDR2 sequences are DFQATT and SNEGSKA (reference sequence). The CDR3 runs 13 residues. V gave up 1 base and J gave up 4 bases, with 11 bases separating them. CDR3 region: CSARGAGVYEQYV. Written as DNA, the CDR3 is TGCAGTGCTAGAGGGGCAGGGGTTTACGAGCAGTACGTC.

In this sample, this clonotype turned up a few times. The chain joins TRBV24-1 to TRBJ2-4; a weak D match, TRBD2 (5 bases). Trimming stripped 5 bases from V and 8 bases from J, with 6 bases between. The CDR3 loop spans 11 amino acids. Germline V gene lookup returns CDR1 KGHDR and CDR2 SFDVKD. This CDR3 is CATSAGDIQYF. CDR3 in DNA: TGTGCCACCAGTGCCGGGGACATTCAGTACTTC.

This clonotype has ten or more counts. The J gene is TRBJ2-1, the V gene TRBV6-6, with D unclear. V was shortened by 7 bases and J by 14 bases, with 9 bases between the two germline ends. The CDR3 covers 9 residues. CDR1 and CDR2 (germline): MNHNY, SVGAGI (reference sequence). CDR3 sequence: CASTYQKFF. CDR3 bases: TGTGCCAGCACTTATCAAAAGTTCTTC.

The CDR3 nucleotides read TGTGCCAGCAGCCCCCGACAGGGGGCCCCCTACGAGCAGTACTTC. Translated, it gives CASSPRQGAPYEQYF. The chain carries TRBV6-2 or TRBV6-3 and TRBJ2-7, with TRBD1 identical over 10 bases. J lost 2 bases, V lost 6 bases, and 7 bases had no gene match. The CDR3 has 15 residues. In germline, CDR1 is MNHEY, CDR2 SVGEGT.

V usage is TRBV14 and J usage is TRBJ2-3, with 8 bases identical to TRBD2. Looked up from germline, CDR1 is SGHDN and CDR2 is FVKESK. V was pared by 0 bases and J by 7 bases, with 3 bases of the junction left unmatched. This CDR3 comprises 14 residues. CDR3: CASSQDRLANTQYF. The CDR3 DNA is TGTGCCAGCAGCCAAGACCGACTAGCGAATACGCAGTATTTT.

This clonotype was detected a few times. The CDR3 loop reads CSVEEGNSGNTIYF. CDR3 nucleotide sequence: TGCAGCGTTGAAGAGGGTAACTCTGGAAACACCATATATTTT. The rearrangement joins TRBV29-1 to TRBJ1-3; D not certain. Per germline, CDR1 SQVTM and CDR2 ANQGSEA. The CDR3 is 14 amino acids. Trimming pared 0 bases from V and 0 bases from J, leaving 6 bases between. Combining the CDR3 with reference TRBV29-1 and TRBJ1-3 gives the whole variable domain SAVISQKPSRDICQRGTSLTIQCQVDSQVTMMFWYRQQPGQSLTLIATANQGSEATYESGFVIDKFPISRPNLTFSTLTVSNMSPEDSSIYLCSVEEGNSGNTIYFGEGSWLTVV.

This clonotype has only a few counts. This rearrangement joins TRBV21-1 to TRBJ2-7; the table's D gene call, TRBD1, was not cross checked with the DNA. TRBV21-1 is tagged as a pseudogene. The CDR3 sequence is 10 residues long. CDR3 sequence reads: CASSKGIQGF. The CDR3 region has the DNA TGTGCCAGCAGCAAGGGCATACAGGGCTTC.

This chain joins TRBV12-3 or TRBV12-4 and TRBJ2-3, with D possibly being TRBD1 (6 bases). Trimming shortened V by 3 bases and J by 5 bases, and 12 bases separated the two germline ends. The CDR3 totals 14 residues. The CDR3 DNA reads as TGTGCCAGCAGTTTTGCAGGGGAAGGAGATACGCAGTATTTT. It encodes CASSFAGEGDTQYF.

This clonotype was found a few times. The chain carries TRBV28 and TRBJ2-3, with 7 bases lining up with TRBD1. Losses at the gene ends were 6 bases for V and 2 bases for J; bases not matched to a gene: 8. The V gene's germline CDR1 is MDHEN and CDR2 SYDVKM. The CDR3 totals 15 residues. The CDR3 DNA reads as TGTGCCAGCAGGATAAGGACAGGAGACACAGATACGCAGTATTTT. It is translated as CASRIRTGDTDTQYF.

V usage is TRBV29-1 and J usage is TRBJ2-4; perhaps TRBD1 as D (6 bases). The length of the CDR3 is 13 residues. The germline CDR1 and CDR2 sequences are SQVTM and ANQGSEA. V shed 4 bases and J shed 10 bases, with 17 bases lying between them. The CDR3 here is CSVGSTGYGIQYF. The CDR3 region has the DNA TGCAGCGTTGGGAGTACAGGGTACGGGATTCAGTACTTC.

This clonotype was detected ten times or more. The chain has TRBV11-1 and TRBJ2-2, with TRBD2 as a possible D gene (5 bases). CDR1 is SGHAT and CDR2 is FQDESV in the germline V gene (reference sequence). The CDR3 contains 19 residues. Trimming stripped 2 bases from V and 0 bases from J, with 19 bases between. The CDR3 is CASSLILMVRTPNTGELFF. Written as DNA, the CDR3 is TGTGCCAGCAGCTTAATACTAATGGTCAGGACTCCGAACACCGGGGAGCTGTTTTTT. The whole variable domain, remainder taken from reference TRBV11-1 and TRBJ2-2, is EAEVAQSPRYKITEKSQAVAFWCDPISGHATLYWYRQILGQGPELLVQFQDESVVDDSQLPKDRFSAERLKGVDSTLKIQPAELGDSAMYLCASSLILMVRTPNTGELFFGEGSRLTVL.

There are a few counts of this clonotype. J is TRBJ2-3 and V is TRBV5-5; D uncertain. Trimming pared 1 base from V and 4 bases from J, leaving 7 bases between. The CDR3 sequence is 13 residues long. Germline V CDR1 and CDR2: SGHKS, YYEKEE (reference sequence). CDR3 bases: TGTGCCAGCAGCTTGACCCCGTCAGATACGCAGTATTTT. This codes for CASSLTPSDTQYF.

This clonotype was seen a handful of times. This chain connects TRBV7-8 to TRBJ2-6; a weak D match, TRBD2 (6 bases). Trimming removed 1 base at V and 2 bases at J, with 12 bases between. The CDR3 is made up of 17 amino acids. Germline CDR1 is SGHVS and CDR2 is FQNEAQ. This chain's CDR3 is CASSLVTGLPGANVLTF. The CDR3 DNA reads as TGTGCCAGCAGCTTAGTTACGGGACTCCCTGGGGCCAACGTCCTGACTTTC.

This chain uses TRBV18 with TRBJ1-6, with a tentative D call TRBD1 (5 bases). The CDR3 extends over 14 amino acids. Germline CDR1 is KGHSH and CDR2 is LQKENI. V lost 2 bases, J lost 9 bases, and 11 bases lay in between. CDR3 DNA: TGTGCCAGCTCACCAGGGGGATTGAGTTCACCCCTCCACTTT. Its translation is CASSPGGLSSPLHF. Based on the CDR3 plus reference TRBV18 and TRBJ1-6, the full variable domain is NAGVMQNPRHLVRRRGQEARLRCSPMKGHSHVYWYRQLPEEGLKFMVYLQKENIIDESGMPKERFSAEFPKEGPSILRIQQVVRGDSAAYFCASSPGGLSSPLHFGNGTRLTVT.

The chain is built from TRBV15 and TRBJ2-3; possibly TRBD2 for D (6 bases). Germline loops: CDR1 LNHNV, CDR2 YYDKDF (reference sequence). This CDR3 has 15 amino acids. Trimming removed 3 bases from V and 0 bases from J, with 10 bases in between. The CDR3 loop is CATSSRGGSTDTQYF. DNA for the CDR3: TGTGCCACCAGCAGTCGTGGAGGGAGCACAGATACGCAGTATTTT.

In its sample, this clonotype was seen a few times. This chain links TRBV27 with TRBJ1-3, with 7 bases aligning to TRBD1. From germline, CDR1 is MNHEY and CDR2 SMNVEV (reference sequence). Trimming took 2 bases from V and 5 from J; bases not matched to a gene: 3. There are 14 residues in the CDR3. The CDR3 region has the DNA TGTGCCAGCAGTTTACCGGGACAGAGAAACACCATATATTTT. Amino acids: CASSLPGQRNTIYF.

The chain links TRBV11-1 to TRBJ1-2, with 8 bases aligning to TRBD1. The CDR3 runs 19 residues. The V gene's germline CDR1 is SGHAT and CDR2 FQDESV (reference sequence). With V trimmed by 4 bases and J by 0 bases, 16 bases remained unmatched. The chain's CDR3 is CASSSHIRRQGNPNYGYTF. In DNA, the CDR3 is TGTGCCAGCAGCTCCCACATTCGAAGACAGGGGAATCCTAACTATGGCTACACCTTC. The variable domain in full, completed from reference TRBV11-1 and TRBJ1-2, reads EAEVAQSPRYKITEKSQAVAFWCDPISGHATLYWYRQILGQGPELLVQFQDESVVDDSQLPKDRFSAERLKGVDSTLKIQPAELGDSAMYLCASSSHIRRQGNPNYGYTFGSGTRLTVV.

This clonotype came up a few times. This chain uses TRBV28 with TRBJ1-2, with 8 bases identical to TRBD1. V trimming: 5 bases; J trimming: 6 bases; junction bases outside the gene matches: 8. The CDR3 sequence is 14 residues long. CDR1 MDHEN and CDR2 SYDVKM come from the germline V gene. The CDR3, as DNA: TGTGCCAGCAGTCCACACCGGGACAGGAATGGCTACACCTTC. Its translation: CASSPHRDRNGYTF.

V and J are TRBV10-3 and TRBJ2-4; TRBD1 might be the D (5 bases). Germline CDR1 is ENHRY and CDR2 is SYGVKD. V lost 2 bases and J 4 bases, leaving 9 bases between the germline ends. The CDR3 contains 14 residues. CDR3: CAISERGLKNIQYF. CDR3 nucleotides: TGTGCCATCAGTGAGAGGGGCCTTAAAAACATTCAGTACTTC.

The V gene is TRBV20-1, the J gene TRBJ2-7; TRBD1 agrees at 10 bases. The CDR3 runs to 12 residues. The V and J ends lost 5 bases and 5 bases, in that order; junction bases with no gene match: 3. Germline-derived CDR1 and CDR2 are DFQATT and SNEGSKA (reference sequence). CDR3 DNA sequence: TGCAGTGCTGGACAGGGGGTGCACGAGCAGTACTTC. It codes for CSAGQGVHEQYF.

The rearrangement uses TRBV29-1 and TRBJ1-1; 7 bases are shared with TRBD1. The V and J ends lost 4 bases and 4 bases, in that order; junction bases with no gene match: 18. In germline, CDR1 is SQVTM, CDR2 ANQGSEA. CDR3 size: 17 residues. The CDR3 here is CSVGWIGGISQRTEAFF. The CDR3 DNA reads as TGCAGCGTTGGTTGGATAGGGGGCATCTCTCAGCGCACTGAAGCTTTCTTT.

This chain uses TRBV12-3 or TRBV12-4 with TRBJ2-1; 8 nucleotides align to TRBD2. The CDR3 consists of 15 residues. Trimming removed 4 bases from V and 5 bases from J; junction bases left unmatched: 7. The CDR3 DNA reads as TGTGCCAGCAGTTCGATGGGACTAGATGACAATGAGCAGTTCTTC. Its protein product is CASSSMGLDDNEQFF.

This clonotype was seen a handful of times. In nucleotides, the CDR3 is TGCAGTGCTCGCCAGGGCAATGAGCAGTTCTTC. This gives the protein CSARQGNEQFF. The V and J genes are TRBV20-1 and TRBJ2-1, with D perhaps matching TRBD1 (5 bases). The CDR3 consists of 11 residues. Germline values: CDR1 DFQATT, CDR2 SNEGSKA (reference sequence). V was clipped by 5 bases and J by 6 bases, with 8 bases between them.